This T cell receptor (beta chain) was captured in a study of identical twins. TCRdb independently ran MiXCR on the 5' RACE reads; one entry per CDR3 protein. The profile shows 1.5 million to 2 million distinct CDR3 sequences, 25% to 35% of them singletons. The germline CDR1 and CDR2 sequences are LGHNA and YNFKEQ. The CDR3 has 15 amino acids. Concerning this clonotype: Its antigen is not known. Mismatch with germline at one junction end may stem from a read error.

General study findings and limits: Excess sharing by twins proved weaker in beta out-of-frame sequences. A cross-sectional statistical analysis, not follow-up of the same donors, supported the conclusions.

The TCR originated in a newborn girl in good health. The chain links TRBV4-2 to TRBJ2-3, with D perhaps matching TRBD2 (6 bases). The sequencing sample was made of cord blood. This chain's CDR3 is CAGSQVSRDTDTQYF. CDR3 in DNA: TGTGCCGGCAGCCAAGTGTCGCGGGACACAGATACGCAGTATTTT.